This passage covers 15 T cell receptor beta chains from one sample sequenced in a study of T cell repertoires in cytomegalovirus infection. TCRdb re-derived calls from the reads in MiXCR, one entry per CDR3 protein. This sample yields under 130,000 distinct CDR3 sequences, of which less than 55% are seen a single time; roughly 74% belongs to the top ten. Which antigens these TCRs recognize remains unknown. The sequencing used CD8+ T cells from cultured PBMCs, collected from culture after CMV antigen stimulation. Receptors were obtained from a human donor in good health (CMV status not recorded). Some clones in this sample may be carry-over from other donors' samples.

In regard to this clonotype: This may arise from a read error, as a much more abundant clone is one base away. The chain joins TRBV9 to TRBJ1-4; D is unresolved. Per the germline V gene, CDR1 is SGDLS and CDR2 is YYNGEE. Trimming took off 4 bases at V and 8 bases at J, with 15 bases between the two ends. CDR3 length: 14 amino acids. The CDR3 DNA reads as TGTGCCAGCAGCCCCCCCGGGAGACGGGAAAAACTGTTTTTT. Translation: CASSPPGRREKLFF. The entire variable domain, with the rest obtained from reference TRBV9 and TRBJ1-4, is as follows: DSGVTQTPKHLITATGQRVTLRCSPRSGDLSVYWYQQSLDQGLQFLIQYYNGEERAKGNILERFSAQQFPDLHSELNLSSLELGDSALYFCASSPPGRREKLFFGSGTQLSVL.

The J gene is TRBJ2-2, the V gene TRBV7-9; D gene unclear. This CDR3 contains 12 residues. CDR1 SEHNR and CDR2 FQNEAQ come from the germline V gene (reference sequence). V lost 2 bases to trimming and J lost 6 bases, with 4 bases between them. This CDR3 reads CASSLSAGELFF. CDR3 nucleotide sequence: TGTGCCAGCAGCTTAAGTGCCGGGGAGCTGTTTTTT. Looking up the rest from reference TRBV7-9 and TRBJ2-2 gives the full variable domain: DTGVSQNPRHKITKRGQNVTFRCDPISEHNRLYWYRQTLGQGPEFLTYFQNEAQLEKSRLLSDRFSAERPKGSFSTLEIQRTEQGDSAMYLCASSLSAGELFFGEGSRLTVL.

The sample holds one count of this clonotype. V is TRBV7-4 and J is TRBJ2-1, with 8 bases that match TRBD2. This CDR3 contains 14 residues. Germline V gene data show CDR1 as SGHVT and CDR2 as SQSDAQ. After removal of 3 bases from V and 8 bases from J, the junction contained 6 bases not matched to a gene. CDR3 loop: CASSFSGDMDEQFF. DNA of the CDR3: TGTGCCAGCAGCTTTAGCGGGGATATGGATGAGCAGTTCTTC.

A single count supports this clonotype. A much larger clone lies a single base off, so this may be a read error. This chain joins TRBV7-2 and TRBJ2-2; D remains unclear. In germline, CDR1 is SGHTA, CDR2 FQGNSA. The CDR3 runs 14 residues. V was shortened by 5 bases and J by 9 bases, with 16 bases between the two germline ends. Written as DNA, the CDR3 is TGTGCCAGCAGCCACGATCTCGCGACCTGGGAGCTGTTTTTT. This encodes CASSHDLATWELFF.

The chain recombines TRBV12-3 or TRBV12-4 with TRBJ2-3, with a possible D match to TRBD1 (5 bases). This CDR3 has 14 residues. Trimming stripped 1 base from V and 0 bases from J, with 5 bases between. The CDR3 nucleotides read TGTGCCAGCAGTTTAGGACAGAGCACAGATACGCAGTATTTT. This gives the protein CASSLGQSTDTQYF.

This clonotype was detected only a few times. The chain carries TRBV6-1 and TRBJ1-5, with 7 bases lining up with TRBD1. Trimming took 5 bases from V and 3 from J; bases not matched to a gene: 7. Germline loops: CDR1 MNHNS, CDR2 SASEGT. The CDR3 is 15 amino acids. CDR3 protein: CASSLDREYNQPQHF. The DNA for the CDR3 is TGTGCCAGCAGTTTAGACAGGGAATACAATCAGCCCCAGCATTTT.

The V gene is TRBV20-1, the J gene TRBJ1-6; D may be TRBD1 (6 bases). The CDR3 is 16 residues long. V was cut by 3 bases and J by 10 bases, with 22 bases left in between. CDR1 is DFQATT and CDR2 is SNEGSKA in the germline V gene (reference sequence). CDR3 DNA sequence: TGCAGTGCTAGGGGTTCGAGGGGGGCGGGTGAGTCACCCCTCCACTTT. Its translation is CSARGSRGAGESPLHF.

This clonotype has more than one count but fewer than ten. V and J are TRBV6-2 or TRBV6-3 and TRBJ2-1; D remains unclear. The germline gives CDR1 MNHEY, CDR2 SVGEGT. The CDR3 covers 13 residues. V dropped 1 base and J dropped 7 bases, with 8 bases sitting between them. The CDR3 coding sequence is TGTGCCAGCAGTTACTTAAGCCCTAATGAGCAGTTCTTC. This sequence encodes CASSYLSPNEQFF.

This chain joins TRBV7-8 and TRBJ2-1, with a possible D match to TRBD2 (5 bases). Germline V gives CDR1 SGHVS, CDR2 FQNEAQ. Trimming removed 5 bases at V and 4 bases at J, with 15 bases between. CDR3 size: 15 residues. CDR3 protein: CASSPGWGLYNEQFF. The DNA for the CDR3 is TGTGCCAGCAGCCCGGGGTGGGGTCTTTACAATGAGCAGTTCTTC.

This clonotype was counted a few times. A read error may explain this, as a much larger clone is one base away. As DNA, the CDR3 is TGTGCCAGCAGAGCGGGGGACCAAGAGACCCAGTACTTC. Its translation: CASRAGDQETQYF. This chain connects TRBV2 to TRBJ2-5; TRBD2 matches 8 bases. The CDR3 contains 13 residues. Germline CDR1 is SNHLY and CDR2 is FYNNEI. Trimming cost V 6 bases and J 0 bases; bases outside gene matches: 0.

The chain has TRBV30 and TRBJ2-7; possibly TRBD2 for D (6 bases). This CDR3 region has 12 residues. V shed 8 bases and J shed 4 bases, with 15 bases lying between them. CDR1 is GTSNPN, CDR2 SVGIG, per germline (reference sequence). The CDR3 nucleotides read TGTGCCGGTTTCGGGGGAAGGTACGAGCAGTACTTC. As protein: CAGFGGRYEQYF.

About this clonotype itself: A much more abundant neighbour one base away suggests this may be a read error. The chain carries TRBV4-1 and TRBJ2-7; no clear D gene. The length of the CDR3 is 11 residues. The germline gives CDR1 MGHRA, CDR2 YSYEKL. V was pared by 0 bases and J by 3 bases, with 0 bases between. The chain's CDR3 is CASSQDYEQYF. The CDR3 region has the DNA TGCGCCAGCAGCCAAGACTACGAGCAGTACTTC.

The chain uses TRBV6-2 or TRBV6-3 and TRBJ2-3; D not certain. The CDR3 spans 13 residues. CDR1 is MNHEY and CDR2 is SVGEGT in the germline V gene. V shed 2 bases and J shed 6 bases, with 9 bases lying between them. The CDR3 loop is CASSYTRPDTQYF. For the CDR3, the DNA is TGTGCCAGCAGTTACACGAGGCCGGATACGCAGTATTTT.

This clonotype was found a few times. The genes are TRBV7-2 and TRBJ2-7; 11 bases match TRBD1. Germline lookup yields CDR1 SGHTA and CDR2 FQGNSA. The V and J ends lost 5 bases and 0 bases, in that order; junction bases with no gene match: 3. The CDR3 spans 15 residues. CDR3 DNA sequence: TGTGCCAGCAGCCGGGACAGGGGGGCCTCCTACGAGCAGTACTTC. Amino acids: CASSRDRGASYEQYF.

V is TRBV20-1 and J is TRBJ2-7, with TRBD1 matching 7 bases. The trim removed 6 bases at V and 3 bases at J, leaving 8 bases unmatched. Germline CDR1 DFQATT, CDR2 SNEGSKA (reference sequence). CDR3 length: 13 residues. The CDR3: CSASGTEFYEQYF. CDR3 nucleotide sequence: TGCAGTGCCTCCGGGACAGAATTCTACGAGCAGTACTTC.